Shown below are 32 T cell receptor beta chains from a single sample sequenced in a study of immune evolution from preneoplasia to lung adenocarcinoma. Profiled with immunoSEQ multiplex PCR; TCRdb holds only in-frame clones, not every one. The sample records roughly 21,000 clones, 60% to 80% being singletons. Input material: FFPE invasive lung adenocarcinoma tissue. The receptors shown here come from a person in their sixties with lung adenocarcinoma.

CDR3 nucleotides: TGTGCCAGCAGTGAGGTCAGGGATTCACCCCTCCACTTT. It yields the protein CASSEVRDSPLHF. The V call is TRBV2, the J call TRBJ1-6; D might be TRBD1 (5 bases). The CDR3 contains 13 residues. CDR1 SNHLY and CDR2 FYNNEI come from the germline V gene. The ends were cut back, 3 bases at V and 8 bases at J, with 8 bases in the middle.

A few counts support this clone. V usage is TRBV6-5 and J usage is TRBJ2-3; a weak D match, TRBD1 (5 bases). Per germline, CDR1 MNHEY and CDR2 SVGAGI. CDR3 length equals 15 residues. Trimming stripped 6 bases from V and 6 bases from J, with 19 bases between. The CDR3 region has the DNA TGTGCCAGCAGCCGTACTCAGGGCAGGGCGGATACGCAGTATTTT. Translation: CASSRTQGRADTQYF.

This clone was counted a single time. The V gene is TRBV19, the J gene TRBJ1-4; 8 positions agree with TRBD1. CDR3 length: 15 amino acids. The V gene's germline CDR1 is LNHDA and CDR2 SQIVND (reference sequence). V lost 3 bases, J lost 6 bases, and 6 bases stayed unmatched. The CDR3 loop is CASSITPGGHEKLFF. The CDR3 DNA reads TGTGCCAGTAGTATTACCCCAGGGGGCCATGAAAAACTGTTTTTT.

The chain combines TRBV18 with TRBJ1-1; D might be TRBD1 (6 bases). The CDR3 extends over 16 amino acids. The ends were cut back, 1 base at V and 1 base at J, with 13 bases in the middle. Germline CDR1 and CDR2: KGHSH and LQKENI. The CDR3 spells CASSPRVVGGNTEAFF. In DNA form, the CDR3 reads TGTGCCAGCTCACCACGGGTTGTAGGGGGGAACACTGAAGCTTTCTTT.

J is TRBJ2-7 and V is TRBV19, with 10 bases lining up with TRBD1. This CDR3 is 15 amino acids long. With 6 bases clipped from V and 4 bases from J, the junction kept 9 bases outside the gene matches. The germline gives CDR1 LNHDA, CDR2 SQIVND (reference sequence). This CDR3 reads CASSLRDRGDYEQYF. In DNA, the CDR3 is TGTGCCAGTAGCCTAAGGGACAGGGGCGATTACGAGCAGTACTTC.

The chain joins TRBV29-1 to TRBJ1-2; no definite D call. V gave up 0 bases and J gave up 2 bases, with 7 bases separating them. Germline V gene lookup returns CDR1 SQVTM and CDR2 ANQGSEA. The CDR3 length is 13 residues. Here the CDR3 reads CSVEDRRNYGYTF. CDR3 sequence (DNA): TGCAGCGTTGAAGATAGAAGGAACTATGGCTACACCTTC.

The chain couples TRBV11-2 to TRBJ2-1; 8 nucleotides align to TRBD1. CDR1 and CDR2 (germline): SGHAT, FQNNGV. With 1 base clipped from V and 9 bases from J, the junction kept 11 bases outside the gene matches. The CDR3 consists of 16 residues. The CDR3 bases are TGTGCCAGCAGCTTAGTTCAGGGGGCTCGAGTGGGTGAGCAGTTCTTC. As protein: CASSLVQGARVGEQFF.

The chain uses TRBV5-1 and TRBJ1-1, with 9 positions matching TRBD1. J lost 4 bases, V lost 4 bases, and 8 bases had no gene match. Germline-derived CDR1 and CDR2 are SGHRS and YFSETQ. The length of the CDR3 is 15 residues. DNA of the CDR3: TGCGCCAGCAGCCCGGGGACAGGGCCTGGCACTGAAGCTTTCTTT. Protein: CASSPGTGPGTEAFF.

In its sample, this clone was seen once. The V call is TRBV7-9, the J call TRBJ2-5; 7 bases match TRBD2. Germline assignment: CDR1 SEHNR and CDR2 FQNEAQ (reference sequence). This CDR3 spans 14 amino acids. The V gene end was trimmed by 5 bases and the J gene end by 5 bases; junction bases not matched to a gene: 8. CDR3 DNA sequence: TGTGCCAGCAGCACCAGGGAGGGGCGGGAGACCCAGTACTTC. Its protein product is CASSTREGRETQYF.

Concerning this clone: Other DNA sequences of this sample code for an identical CDR3. The chain recombines TRBV19 with TRBJ2-3; no reliable D call. The CDR3 has 11 residues. Trimming took 3 bases from V and 4 from J, leaving 2 bases between them. Germline V CDR1 and CDR2: LNHDA, SQIVND (reference sequence). CDR3 DNA sequence: TGTGCCAGTAGTATTGCAGATACGCAGTATTTT. This encodes CASSIADTQYF.

This rearrangement joins TRBV5-8 to TRBJ2-7, with D possibly TRBD2 on 5 matching bases. The CDR3 has 17 residues. Trimming took 2 bases from V and 7 from J, leaving 25 bases between them. The germline V gene has CDR1 SGHTS and CDR2 YDEGEE. The CDR3 is CASSFKGRVTWPGEQYF. In nucleotides, the CDR3 is TGTGCCAGCAGCTTTAAGGGCCGGGTAACATGGCCGGGGGAGCAGTACTTC.

This clone is categorized as medium-sized. The chain has TRBV2 and TRBJ2-7; D gene unclear. CDR1 is SNHLY, CDR2 FYNNEI, per germline. Trimming pared 6 bases from V and 1 base from J, leaving 10 bases between. The CDR3 totals 13 residues. CDR3 in amino acids: CASSSVRSYEQYF. The CDR3 coding sequence is TGTGCCAGCAGCTCTGTGAGGTCCTACGAGCAGTACTTC.

The chain uses TRBV7-2 and TRBJ2-2; the D gene could be TRBD1 or TRBD2 (5 bases each). The CDR3 totals 13 residues. V was shortened by 6 bases and J by 6 bases, with 11 bases between the two germline ends. CDR1 and CDR2 from the germline V gene are SGHTA and FQGNSA. CDR3 in amino acids: CASSEGRSGELFF. DNA for the CDR3: TGTGCCAGCAGTGAGGGACGGTCCGGGGAGCTGTTTTTT.

This clone was seen only once. V and J are TRBV15 and TRBJ2-7; D is perhaps TRBD2 (5 bases). The germline V and J ends were trimmed by 0 bases and 7 bases, with 10 bases remaining between them. CDR3 size: 13 residues. The V gene's germline CDR1 is LNHNV and CDR2 YYDKDF (reference sequence). Written as DNA, the CDR3 is TGTGCCACCAGCAGAGACCTAGCTCGTGAGCAGTACTTC. Its translation: CATSRDLAREQYF.

The chain couples TRBV7-9 to TRBJ1-5; D may be TRBD1 (6 bases). The CDR3 consists of 15 residues. V was clipped by 4 bases and J by 5 bases, with 15 bases between them. Looked up from germline, CDR1 is SEHNR and CDR2 is FQNEAQ (reference sequence). The CDR3 reads CASSSGGLGDQPQHF. CDR3 nucleotides: TGTGCCAGCAGCTCTGGGGGGCTCGGGGATCAGCCCCAGCATTTT.

This chain joins TRBV5-6 and TRBJ2-5; 13 positions match TRBD2. Per germline, CDR1 SGHDT and CDR2 YYEEEE. CDR3 size: 16 residues. The V gene end was trimmed by 0 bases and the J gene end by 3 bases; junction bases not matched to a gene: 2. The CDR3 DNA is TGTGCCAGCAGCTTGGGAGGACTAGCGGGAGAAGAGACCCAGTACTTC. This codes for CASSLGGLAGEETQYF.

The chain recombines TRBV4-1 with TRBJ2-1; 16 bases map to TRBD2. Germline V gene data show CDR1 as MGHRA and CDR2 as YSYEKL. V gave up 1 base and J gave up 4 bases; unmatched junction bases: 10. The CDR3 has 20 residues. The CDR3 DNA reads TGCGCCAGCAGCCAAGGAACGGGGGGACTAGCGGGAGGGTTATACAATGAGCAGTTCTTC. Its translation is CASSQGTGGLAGGLYNEQFF.

V and J are TRBV4-1 and TRBJ1-4; D may be TRBD1 (5 bases). The germline CDR1 and CDR2 sequences are MGHRA and YSYEKL. Trimming removed 5 bases from V and 7 bases from J, with 20 bases in between. This CDR3 has 16 amino acids. For the CDR3, the DNA is TGCGCCAGCAGCACCGGAGGGGCGGGGACGGGTGAAAAACTGTTTTTT. This encodes CASSTGGAGTGEKLFF.

This clone was seen a single time. At one end, the junction sequence differs from germline, possibly due to a read error. This rearrangement joins TRBV7-3 to TRBJ1-1; D is possibly TRBD1 (6 bases). This CDR3 is built from 15 residues. From germline, CDR1 is SGHTA and CDR2 FQGTGA. The CDR3 bases are TGCGCCAGCAGCCTTCGAGGAGGGGGGAACACTGAAGCTTTCTTT. This encodes CASSLRGGGNTEAFF.

This rearrangement joins TRBV28 to TRBJ2-7, with TRBD2 matching 14 bases. This CDR3 contains 15 residues. Germline CDR1 reads MDHEN; CDR2 reads SYDVKM. Trimming at V came to 7 bases and at J to 5 bases, leaving 7 bases not matched to a gene. The DNA of the CDR3 is TGTGCCAGCATCCCCGGGACTAGCGGGAGTCACGAGCAGTACTTC. This sequence encodes CASIPGTSGSHEQYF.

V usage is TRBV28 and J usage is TRBJ1-2; D unresolved. Germline CDR1 and CDR2: MDHEN and SYDVKM. V lost 6 bases, J lost 4 bases, and 15 bases lay in between. The CDR3 totals 14 residues. DNA of the CDR3: TGTGCCAGCAGCCCCCTTGGCCCCGTCTATGGCTACACCTTC. This translates into CASSPLGPVYGYTF.

The V call is TRBV7-2, the J call TRBJ1-2, with TRBD1 matching over 10 bases. V lost 4 bases, J lost 4 bases, and 12 bases stayed unmatched. Germline CDR1 reads SGHTA; CDR2 reads FQGNSA. This CDR3 has 17 residues. CDR3: CASSSRDRGQKLYGYTF. CDR3 in DNA: TGTGCCAGCAGCTCACGGGACAGGGGACAAAAGCTCTATGGCTACACCTTC.

In DNA form, the CDR3 reads TGTGCCAGCTCACCTGGACTACAACGCACAGATACGCAGTATTTT. This encodes CASSPGLQRTDTQYF. The V call is TRBV18, the J call TRBJ2-3; a weak D match, TRBD2 (6 bases). This CDR3 contains 15 residues. Trimming removed 3 bases at V and 1 base at J, with 11 bases between. CDR1 KGHSH and CDR2 LQKENI come from the germline V gene.

V gene TRBV10-3 combines with J gene TRBJ2-7; TRBD2 matches at 7 bases. This CDR3 is 15 amino acids long. Germline V gene lookup returns CDR1 ENHRY and CDR2 SYGVKD. Trimming removed 2 bases from V and 1 base from J; junction bases left unmatched: 5. The CDR3 bases are TGTGCCATCAGTGAGGGGAGCGGGGCTTCCTACGAGCAGTACTTC. Translating it yields CAISEGSGASYEQYF.

The rearrangement uses TRBV11-3 and TRBJ2-1; D not certain. V lost 2 bases, J lost 5 bases, and 7 bases lay in between. Germline loops: CDR1 SGHNT, CDR2 YENEEA. The CDR3 loop spans 13 amino acids. Written as DNA, the CDR3 is TGTGCCAGCAGCTTAAGCCAGAACAATGAGCAGTTCTTC. This sequence encodes CASSLSQNNEQFF.

This rearrangement joins TRBV5-4 to TRBJ1-1; D not certain. The germline V gene has CDR1 SGHNT and CDR2 YYREEE (reference sequence). The V end was cut by 0 bases, the J end by 0 bases, with 3 bases between. The CDR3 sequence is 13 residues long. The CDR3 DNA follows: TGTGCCAGCAGCTTGGACCTGAACACTGAAGCTTTCTTT. Translated: CASSLDLNTEAFF.

The CDR3 is CASSSRQLNTEAFF. Here the CDR3 DNA reads TGTGCCAGCAGTTCCCGACAGCTGAACACTGAAGCTTTCTTT. This rearrangement joins TRBV27 to TRBJ1-1; possibly TRBD1 for D (5 bases). There are 14 residues in the CDR3. Germline V lookup: CDR1 MNHEY, CDR2 SMNVEV (reference sequence). The V gene lost 4 bases and the J gene lost 0 bases, with 9 bases spanning the gap.

The V gene is TRBV11-2, the J gene TRBJ2-1, with D perhaps TRBD2 (6 bases). Germline CDR1 reads SGHAT; CDR2 reads FQNNGV. V dropped 2 bases and J dropped 6 bases, with 14 bases sitting between them. The CDR3 extends over 15 amino acids. The CDR3 bases are TGTGCCAGCAGCTTATCTGGCGGGATCAGCAATGAGCAGTTCTTC. As protein: CASSLSGGISNEQFF.

J is TRBJ2-1 and V is TRBV10-1, with 8 bases identical to TRBD2. Germline CDR1 is WNHNN and CDR2 is SYGVQD (reference sequence). The junction had 7 bases not matched to a gene; V was cut back by 5 bases and J by 7 bases. The CDR3 runs to 14 residues. For the CDR3, the DNA is TGCGCCAGCAGTTCGAGCGGGAGAAGGAATGAGCAGTTCTTC. Protein product: CASSSSGRRNEQFF.

The CDR3 coding sequence is TGTGCCAGCAGCGAAGGGGACAGCTTAGAAAAACTGTTTTTT. Amino acids: CASSEGDSLEKLFF. The V gene is TRBV7-9, the J gene TRBJ1-4, with 7 bases lining up with TRBD1. Germline V gene sequence: CDR1 SEHNR, CDR2 FQNEAQ (reference sequence). This CDR3 is built from 14 residues. Trimming at V came to 5 bases and at J to 8 bases, leaving 8 bases not matched to a gene.

This clone is medium-sized in the sample. The rearrangement joins TRBV19 to TRBJ2-3; the D gene could be TRBD1 or TRBD2 (5 bases each). The CDR3 runs to 15 residues. Trimming took off 4 bases at V and 2 bases at J, with 13 bases between the two ends. CDR1 is LNHDA and CDR2 is SQIVND in the germline V gene (reference sequence). CDR3 in amino acids: CASSNLGTYTDTQYF. CDR3 bases: TGTGCCAGTAGTAACCTCGGGACCTACACAGATACGCAGTATTTT.

This rearrangement joins TRBV30 to TRBJ2-5; D remains ambiguous. CDR1 and CDR2 from the germline V gene are GTSNPN and SVGIG (reference sequence). There are 13 residues in the CDR3. V dropped 2 bases and J dropped 5 bases, with 12 bases sitting between them. The CDR3 bases are TGTGCCTGGAGTCCTTCTAGGCGGGAGACCCAGTACTTC. Its protein product is CAWSPSRRETQYF. Looking up the rest from reference TRBV30 and TRBJ2-5 gives the full variable domain: SQTIHQWPATLVQPVGSPLSLECTVEGTSNPNLYWYRQAAGRGLQLLFYSVGIGQISSEVPQNLSASRPQDRQFILSSKKLLLSDSGFYLCAWSPSRRETQYFGPGTRLLVL.